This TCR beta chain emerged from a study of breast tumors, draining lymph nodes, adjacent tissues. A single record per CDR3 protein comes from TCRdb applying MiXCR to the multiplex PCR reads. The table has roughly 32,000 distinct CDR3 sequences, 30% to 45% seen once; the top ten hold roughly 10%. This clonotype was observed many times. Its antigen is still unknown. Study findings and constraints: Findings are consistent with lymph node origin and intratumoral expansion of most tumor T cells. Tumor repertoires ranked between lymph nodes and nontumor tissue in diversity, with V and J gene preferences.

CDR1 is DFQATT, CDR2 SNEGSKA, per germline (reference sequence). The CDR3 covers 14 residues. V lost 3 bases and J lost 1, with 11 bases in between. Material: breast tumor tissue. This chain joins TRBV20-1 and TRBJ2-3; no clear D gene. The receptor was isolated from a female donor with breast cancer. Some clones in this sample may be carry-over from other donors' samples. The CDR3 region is CSASLGSRTDTQYF. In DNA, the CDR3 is TGCAGTGCTAGCCTAGGGTCCCGCACAGATACGCAGTATTTT.